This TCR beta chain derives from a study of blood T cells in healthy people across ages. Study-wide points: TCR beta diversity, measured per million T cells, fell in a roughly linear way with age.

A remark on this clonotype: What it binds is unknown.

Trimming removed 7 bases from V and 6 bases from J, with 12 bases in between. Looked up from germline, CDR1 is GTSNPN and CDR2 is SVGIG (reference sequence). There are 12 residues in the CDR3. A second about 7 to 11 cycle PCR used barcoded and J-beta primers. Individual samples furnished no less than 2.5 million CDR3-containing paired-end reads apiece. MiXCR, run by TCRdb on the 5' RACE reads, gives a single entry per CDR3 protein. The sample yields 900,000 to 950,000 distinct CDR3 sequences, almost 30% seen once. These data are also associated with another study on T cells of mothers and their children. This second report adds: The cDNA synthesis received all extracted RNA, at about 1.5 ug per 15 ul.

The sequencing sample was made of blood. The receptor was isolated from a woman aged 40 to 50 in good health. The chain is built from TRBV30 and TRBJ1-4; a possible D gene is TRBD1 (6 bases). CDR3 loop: CASGDLDEKLFF. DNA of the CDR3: TGTGCCTCAGGGGATTTAGATGAAAAACTGTTTTTT.